This T cell receptor (beta chain) comes out of a study of cytomegalovirus exposure and HLA in healthy donors. Amplification used 60 Vbeta primers and 13 Jbeta primers. Repertoires were generated with immunoSEQ multiplex PCR, while TCRdb's copy carries only in-frame clones and drops some. Counted here are approximately 190,000 clones, around 85% occurring once; the ten biggest clones make up 3% to 4.5%. Concerning this clone itself: Other DNA sequences in the same sample also yield this CDR3.

Trimming left V 6 bases short and J 1 base short, with 9 bases between. CDR3 size: 13 residues. CDR1 is KGHSH and CDR2 is LQKENI in the germline V gene. This chain uses TRBV18 with TRBJ1-1; D is undetermined. This receptor was identified in a man aged 45-60 years in good health and CMV-seronegative. Sequencing was done on a sample of PBMCs. The CDR3 spells CASSPSGNTEAFF. CDR3 nucleotide sequence: TGTGCCAGCTCGCCATCCGGGAACACTGAAGCTTTCTTT. Based on the CDR3 plus reference TRBV18 and TRBJ1-1, the full variable domain is NAGVMQNPRHLVRRRGQEARLRCSPMKGHSHVYWYRQLPEEGLKFMVYLQKENIIDESGMPKERFSAEFPKEGPSILRIQQVVRGDSAAYFCASSPSGNTEAFFGQGTRLTVV.